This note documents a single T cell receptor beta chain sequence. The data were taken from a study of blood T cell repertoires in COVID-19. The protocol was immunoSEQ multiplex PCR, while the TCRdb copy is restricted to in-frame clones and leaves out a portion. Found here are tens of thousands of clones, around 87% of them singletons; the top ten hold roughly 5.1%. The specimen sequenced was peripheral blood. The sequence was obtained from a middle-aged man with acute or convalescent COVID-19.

CDR3 sequence: CASSVYLAGAYNEQFF. The CDR3 DNA sequence: TGTGCCAGCAGTGTTTATCTAGCGGGAGCGTACAATGAGCAGTTCTTC. The rearrangement links TRBV2 to TRBJ2-1, with 10 bases that match TRBD2. The CDR3 contains 16 residues. V trimming: 4 bases; J trimming: 4 bases; junction bases outside the gene matches: 7. Germline loops: CDR1 SNHLY, CDR2 FYNNEI. Using reference TRBV2 and TRBJ2-1 for the parts outside the CDR3, the full variable domain is EPEVTQTPSHQVTQMGQEVILRCVPISNHLYFYWYRQILGQKVEFLVSFYNNEISEKSEIFDDQFSVERPDGSNFTLKIRSTKLEDSAMYFCASSVYLAGAYNEQFFGPGTRLTVL.